Listed below are T cell receptor beta chains from one sample, sequenced in a study of T-cell reconstitution after alpha-beta-depleted transplantation in children. MiXCR, applied by TCRdb to the PCR reads, yields one record per CDR3 protein. Of around 300,000 distinct CDR3 sequences listed, about 9.9% were seen once; the top ten hold around 22%. The sample was peripheral blood, taken 180 days after TCRalphabeta/CD19-depleted stem cell transplant. All receptors derive from a male patient aged 2-10 years who had a stem cell transplant for chronic granulomatous disease, so the T cells may come from the graft donor. CDR3s include the opening cysteine and the closing phenylalanine or tryptophan. Fields, in order: J gene, V gene, CDR3 protein.

j_call: TRBJ2-5
v_call: TRBV12-3/TRBV12-4
cdr3_aa: CASSLPNGQYGTQYF

j_call: TRBJ2-3
v_call: TRBV11-3
cdr3_aa: CASSRRASGGTDTQYF

j_call: TRBJ2-7
v_call: TRBV25-1
cdr3_aa: CASSELGGGPYEQYF

j_call: TRBJ2-7
v_call: TRBV5-4
cdr3_aa: CASSLESSGPYEQYF

j_call: TRBJ2-7
v_call: TRBV27
cdr3_aa: CASSPSGTAYEQYF

j_call: TRBJ2-5
v_call: TRBV6-1
cdr3_aa: CASSEWRGLGAETQYF

j_call: TRBJ1-1
v_call: TRBV7-8
cdr3_aa: CASSLRGFSRKLASNTEAFF

j_call: TRBJ2-1
v_call: TRBV9
cdr3_aa: CASSVEGGSYNEQFF

j_call: TRBJ1-5
v_call: TRBV12-3/TRBV12-4
cdr3_aa: CASSKGVHQPQHF

j_call: TRBJ2-1
v_call: TRBV15
cdr3_aa: CATTRGGGVYNEQFF

j_call: TRBJ2-1
v_call: TRBV12-3/TRBV12-4
cdr3_aa: CASSRSGGSYNEQFF

j_call: TRBJ2-1
v_call: TRBV7-6
cdr3_aa: CASSFVQEEQFF

j_call: TRBJ2-6
v_call: TRBV7-3
cdr3_aa: CASSLFSGSGANVLTF

j_call: TRBJ2-7
v_call: TRBV29-1
cdr3_aa: CSVEDRGGSTYEQYF

j_call: TRBJ2-1
v_call: TRBV4-3
cdr3_aa: CASSQVAGIYEQFF

j_call: TRBJ2-3
v_call: TRBV7-2
cdr3_aa: CASSLTGTRGDTQYF

j_call: TRBJ2-1
v_call: TRBV12-3/TRBV12-4
cdr3_aa: CASRGFDYNEQFF

j_call: TRBJ2-7
v_call: TRBV5-1
cdr3_aa: CASSLAEGGEQYF

j_call: TRBJ1-5
v_call: TRBV30
cdr3_aa: CAWSLRGYQPQHF

j_call: TRBJ2-1
v_call: TRBV5-1
cdr3_aa: CASSLRLAGSLNEQFF

j_call: TRBJ1-1
v_call: TRBV5-1
cdr3_aa: CASSRLDMNTEAFF

j_call: TRBJ2-7
v_call: TRBV30
cdr3_aa: CAWKSGSYEQYF

j_call: TRBJ2-1
v_call: TRBV5-1
cdr3_aa: CASSSIAGGPYNEQFF

j_call: TRBJ1-2
v_call: TRBV5-6
cdr3_aa: CASSSSSGSYTF

j_call: TRBJ2-1
v_call: TRBV4-1
cdr3_aa: CASSQEGGLAAYNEQFF

j_call: TRBJ2-3
v_call: TRBV5-1
cdr3_aa: CASSWGGPDTQYF

j_call: TRBJ1-2
v_call: TRBV12-3/TRBV12-4
cdr3_aa: CASRHRGGYTF

j_call: TRBJ2-7
v_call: TRBV12-3/TRBV12-4
cdr3_aa: CASSLSDLLYEQYF

j_call: TRBJ2-2
v_call: TRBV20-1
cdr3_aa: CSAPDRGSTGELFF

j_call: TRBJ2-5
v_call: TRBV29-1
cdr3_aa: CSVDTGSLQETQYF

j_call: TRBJ2-1
v_call: TRBV20-1
cdr3_aa: CSARDRQSSGSAKNEQFF

j_call: TRBJ2-2
v_call: TRBV18
cdr3_aa: CASSPSGLAGIGTGELFF